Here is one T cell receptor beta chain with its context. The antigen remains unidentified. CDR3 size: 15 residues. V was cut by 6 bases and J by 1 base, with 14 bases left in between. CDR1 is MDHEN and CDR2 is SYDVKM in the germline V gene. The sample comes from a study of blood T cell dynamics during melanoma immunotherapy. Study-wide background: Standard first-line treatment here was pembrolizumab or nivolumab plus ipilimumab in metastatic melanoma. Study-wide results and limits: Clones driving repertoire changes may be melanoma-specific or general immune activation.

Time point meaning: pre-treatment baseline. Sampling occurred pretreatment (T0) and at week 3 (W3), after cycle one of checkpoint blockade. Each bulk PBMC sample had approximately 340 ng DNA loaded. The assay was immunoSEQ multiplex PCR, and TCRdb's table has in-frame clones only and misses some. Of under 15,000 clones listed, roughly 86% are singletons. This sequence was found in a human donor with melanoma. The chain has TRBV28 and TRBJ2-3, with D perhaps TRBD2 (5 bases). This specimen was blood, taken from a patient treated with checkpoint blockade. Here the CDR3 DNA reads TGTGCCAGCAGGGGAGAAGCGACTGGCACAGATACGCAGTATTTT. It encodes CASRGEATGTDTQYF.